This T cell receptor (beta chain) originates from a study of blood T cell repertoires in COVID-19. Study summary: PBMCs, B-cell-depleted T cells, or T cells were the source of the cDNA or gDNA that made up the material.

In the original analysis: Estimation of nucleated cell counts was performed using reference gene primer amplification. Profiled with immunoSEQ multiplex PCR; TCRdb holds only in-frame clones, not every one. The V and J calls and clone size come from that table; D and trimming were worked out from the DNA. Among about 210,000 clones, over 70% were seen once, and the ten largest hold less than 3%. The sample was peripheral blood. This receptor was obtained from a man aged 45-65 years with active or convalescent COVID-19.

CDR3: CATSRDGTVEKLFF. CDR3 nucleotide sequence: TGTGCCACCAGCAGAGATGGGACAGTCGAAAAACTGTTTTTT. This rearrangement joins TRBV15 to TRBJ1-4; TRBD1 agrees at 7 bases. V trimming: 0 bases; J trimming: 8 bases; junction bases outside the gene matches: 3. CDR3 length equals 14 residues. Germline values: CDR1 LNHNV, CDR2 YYDKDF (reference sequence).